This TCR beta chain was captured in a study of blood T cells in healthy people across ages. Overall study results and limits: TCR beta diversity, measured per million T cells, fell in a roughly linear way with age. What prevented conclusive comparison of naive and antigen-experienced cells was that PBMCs were unsorted.

With regard to this clonotype: Its antigen remains unknown.

The V end was cut by 2 bases, the J end by 8 bases, with 18 bases between. The CDR3 extends over 16 amino acids. Germline loops: CDR1 MNHEY, CDR2 SVGAGI. The use of a sample-barcoded 5' primer and a J-beta primer mix characterized a second PCR of about 6 to 12 cycles. TCRdb passed the 5' RACE reads through MiXCR, listing each CDR3 protein once. The sample includes hundreds of thousands of distinct CDR3 sequences, 25% to 30% of them seen just once. The data also belong to a second study, concerning T cells of mothers and their children. That paper adds: According to the study, all extracted RNA entered cDNA synthesis at 1.5 ug per 15 ul. Related and unrelated pairs show similar shaping of TCR recombination output by thymic selection.

V usage is TRBV6-5 and J usage is TRBJ1-4; possible D gene TRBD1, 5 bases. This receptor was taken from a boy aged 10-17 years in good health. Sequenced input: blood. In DNA form, the CDR3 reads TGTGCCAGCAGTTACGGGAGTGGAGGGGCGGGGGAAAAACTGTTTTTT. This gives the protein CASSYGSGGAGEKLFF.